One and the same sample provided the 5 T cell receptor beta chains below, sequenced in a study of post-analysis software for immune sequencing data. For these receptors, no antigen is known. Unique molecular identifiers tagged the TCR beta cDNA libraries. TCRdb redid the calling of the PCR reads with MiXCR, one entry per CDR3 protein. The profile shows roughly 430,000 distinct CDR3 sequences, roughly 40% of them singletons. Whole-study results and caveats: Controls showed lower frequencies than patients for five TRBV segments, and TRBV5-6, TRBV5-1 and TRBV20-1 were among these.

Sample: blood. Source of these receptors: a girl aged 2 to 10 with multiple sclerosis.

This clonotype was detected only a few times. This chain connects TRBV20-1 to TRBJ1-6; D not certain. V dropped 3 bases and J dropped 3 bases, with 9 bases sitting between them. Germline loops: CDR1 DFQATT, CDR2 SNEGSKA (reference sequence). The CDR3 is 14 residues long. CDR3 nucleotides: TGCAGTGCTAGTGTGGGCAACTATAATTCACCCCTCCACTTT. This codes for CSASVGNYNSPLHF.

The CDR3 DNA sequence: TGCAGCGTTGAAGGAGACAGAGAGCAGTTCTTC. This gives the protein CSVEGDREQFF. The chain joins TRBV29-1 to TRBJ2-1; D is possibly TRBD1 (5 bases). The CDR3 loop spans 11 amino acids. V was trimmed by 1 base and J by 10 bases, leaving 8 bases between them. Germline loops: CDR1 SQVTM, CDR2 ANQGSEA.

The chain links TRBV12-3 or TRBV12-4 to TRBJ2-4; 10 nucleotides agree with TRBD1. The V gene end was trimmed by 8 bases and the J gene end by 13 bases; junction bases not matched to a gene: 14. The CDR3 contains 14 residues. CDR3 amino acids: CASSPGQGIKEQYF. The CDR3 coding sequence is TGTGCCAGCTCCCCGGGACAGGGGATTAAGGAGCAGTACTTC.

This clonotype was picked up a small number of times. The genes are TRBV20-1 and TRBJ1-4, with D unclear. The germline gives CDR1 DFQATT, CDR2 SNEGSKA (reference sequence). The CDR3 totals 13 residues. V was cut by 3 bases and J by 7 bases, with 12 bases left in between. CDR3 amino acids: CSARGEWAEKLFF. CDR3 sequence (DNA): TGCAGTGCTAGGGGAGAGTGGGCTGAAAAACTGTTTTTT.

The sample holds a few counts of this clonotype. J is TRBJ2-1 and V is TRBV4-3; maybe TRBD2 (6 bases). CDR3 size: 16 residues. Germline CDR1 and CDR2: LGHNA and YSLEER. V dropped 1 base and J dropped 5 bases, with 15 bases sitting between them. The CDR3 region is CASSQVLRLENNEQFF. The CDR3 DNA reads as TGCGCCAGCAGCCAAGTCCTGAGACTAGAAAACAATGAGCAGTTCTTC.